The 9 T cell receptor beta chains below all came from one sample that was sequenced in a study of preoperative IRX-2 immunotherapy in early breast cancer. Specified treatment: preoperative locoregional IRX-2 cytokine immunotherapy. Clones were read by immunoSEQ multiplex PCR, and TCRdb kept only the in-frame ones, dropping some. Here the sample spans around 6,000 clones, 75% being singletons. The material sequenced was tumor tissue, taken before IRX-2 immunotherapy. These receptors came from a human donor with breast cancer.

The chain employs TRBV30 and TRBJ2-5, with D unclear. This CDR3 spans 12 amino acids. The germline gives CDR1 GTSNPN, CDR2 SVGIG (reference sequence). V dropped 3 bases and J dropped 2 bases, with 7 bases sitting between them. CDR3 amino acids: CAWSALQETQYF. CDR3 nucleotides: TGTGCCTGGAGCGCACTACAAGAGACCCAGTACTTC.

This rearrangement joins TRBV6-8 to TRBJ1-6; D might be TRBD1 (5 bases). CDR3 length: 13 amino acids. The ends were cut back, 4 bases at V and 8 bases at J, with 9 bases in the middle. From germline, CDR1 is MNHGY and CDR2 SAAAGT. The CDR3 DNA is TGTGCCAGCAGTTCGCAGGGTGATTCACCCCTCCACTTT. Encoded protein: CASSSQGDSPLHF.

This chain uses TRBV30 with TRBJ1-5, with 9 bases fitting TRBD1. CDR1 and CDR2 from the germline V gene are GTSNPN and SVGIG (reference sequence). The J segment lost 0 bases and the V segment lost 2 bases, leaving 5 bases of the junction unmatched. The CDR3 sequence is 16 residues long. The CDR3 DNA is TGTGCCTGGAGTCATGGGACAGGGCTTAGCAATCAGCCCCAGCATTTT. Translated, it gives CAWSHGTGLSNQPQHF.

The CDR3 region is CASSSNEYRGGEQYF. CDR3 in DNA: TGTGCCAGCTCATCAAATGAGTACAGGGGAGGCGAGCAGTACTTC. This chain connects TRBV18 to TRBJ2-7, with D perhaps matching TRBD1 (7 bases). Trimming shortened V by 5 bases and J by 6 bases, and 20 bases separated the two germline ends. Per the germline V gene, CDR1 is KGHSH and CDR2 is LQKENI. The CDR3 covers 15 residues.

The chain is built from TRBV11-3 and TRBJ1-1, with unresolved D. The CDR3 sequence is 19 residues long. Germline CDR1 and CDR2: SGHNT and YENEEA. The germline V and J ends were trimmed by 4 bases and 4 bases, with 28 bases remaining between them. The CDR3 DNA follows: TGTGCCAGCAGCTCCTTTCTGGCTCCCGGGCGGAAGCCCGGCACTGAAGCTTTCTTT. The encoded protein is CASSSFLAPGRKPGTEAFF.

The chain joins TRBV9 to TRBJ1-4, with a tentative D call TRBD1 (6 bases). Trimming pared 5 bases from V and 3 bases from J, leaving 11 bases between. Germline lookup yields CDR1 SGDLS and CDR2 YYNGEE. The length of the CDR3 is 14 residues. The CDR3 loop reads CASSGRTANEKLFF. CDR3 sequence (DNA): TGTGCCAGCAGTGGACGGACAGCTAATGAAAAACTGTTTTTT.

The chain couples TRBV7-4 to TRBJ2-5; possible D gene TRBD1, 6 bases. CDR3 size: 15 residues. CDR1 is SGHVT and CDR2 is SQSDAQ in the germline V gene. The V gene lost 5 bases and the J gene lost 1 base, with 14 bases spanning the gap. This CDR3 reads CASSPMTGPQETQYF. The DNA of the CDR3 is TGTGCCAGCAGCCCGATGACAGGACCCCAAGAGACCCAGTACTTC.

The chain's CDR3 is CASSQGTNEKLFF. The CDR3 region has the DNA TGTGCCAGCAGCCAGGGAACTAATGAAAAACTGTTTTTT. The J gene is TRBJ1-4, the V gene TRBV28, with D perhaps TRBD1 (5 bases). The V gene lost 6 bases and the J gene lost 1 base, with 6 bases spanning the gap. CDR3 length equals 13 residues. The V gene's germline CDR1 is MDHEN and CDR2 SYDVKM.

The chain recombines TRBV5-1 with TRBJ2-5; 10 bases are shared with TRBD1. The V segment lost 0 bases and the J segment 4 bases; nucleotides outside the gene matches: 3. CDR1 is SGHRS, CDR2 YFSETQ, per germline. The CDR3 contains 15 residues. The CDR3 loop reads CASSLGGTGAETQYF. The CDR3 DNA reads TGCGCCAGCAGCTTGGGGGGGACAGGGGCAGAGACCCAGTACTTC.